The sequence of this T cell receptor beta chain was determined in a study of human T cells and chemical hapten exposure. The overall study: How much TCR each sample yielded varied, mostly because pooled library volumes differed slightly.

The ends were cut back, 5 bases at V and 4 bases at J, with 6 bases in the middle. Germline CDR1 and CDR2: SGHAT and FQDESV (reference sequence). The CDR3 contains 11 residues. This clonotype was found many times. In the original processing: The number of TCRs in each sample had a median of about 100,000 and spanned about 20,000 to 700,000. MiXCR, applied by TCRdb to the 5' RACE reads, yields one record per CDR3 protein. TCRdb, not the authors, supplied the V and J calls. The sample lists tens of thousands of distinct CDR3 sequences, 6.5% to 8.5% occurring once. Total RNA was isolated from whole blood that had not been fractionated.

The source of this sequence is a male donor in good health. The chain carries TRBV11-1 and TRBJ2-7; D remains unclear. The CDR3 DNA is TGTGCCAGCAGCGGCAGATACGAGCAGTACTTC. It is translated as CASSGRYEQYF.